This T cell receptor (beta chain) originates from a study of control samples from healthy donors and cancer patients. J lost 5 bases, V lost 9 bases, and 4 bases had no gene match. Germline V gene data show CDR1 as MNHNY and CDR2 as SVGAGI (reference sequence). The CDR3 runs 13 residues. Sequenced by immunoSEQ multiplex PCR; TCRdb stores in-frame clones only, minus some. Seen here are 150,000 to 200,000 clones, approximately 90% observed once, and the top ten hold approximately 1.5%. This receptor was identified in a young man in good health. The gene calls are TRBV6-6 and TRBJ1-6; 7 nucleotides match TRBD1. The sample taken for sequencing was blood. The CDR3 DNA reads TGTGCCAGTTCCACAGGGGATAATTCACCCCTCCACTTT. It codes for CASSTGDNSPLHF.